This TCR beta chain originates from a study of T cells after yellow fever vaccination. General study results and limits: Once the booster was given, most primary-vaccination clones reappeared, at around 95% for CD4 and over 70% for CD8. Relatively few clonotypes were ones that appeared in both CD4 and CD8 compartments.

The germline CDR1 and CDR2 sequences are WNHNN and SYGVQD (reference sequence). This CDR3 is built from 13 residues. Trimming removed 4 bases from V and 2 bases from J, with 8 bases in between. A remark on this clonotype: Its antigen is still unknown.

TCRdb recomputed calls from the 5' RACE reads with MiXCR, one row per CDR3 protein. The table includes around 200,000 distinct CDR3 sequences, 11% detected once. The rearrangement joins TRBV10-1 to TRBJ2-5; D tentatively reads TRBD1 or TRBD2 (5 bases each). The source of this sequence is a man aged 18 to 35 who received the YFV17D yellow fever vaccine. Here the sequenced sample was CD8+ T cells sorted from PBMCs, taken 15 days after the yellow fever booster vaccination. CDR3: CASSGGEQETQYF. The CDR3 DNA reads TGCGCCAGCAGTGGAGGGGAGCAAGAGACCCAGTACTTC.